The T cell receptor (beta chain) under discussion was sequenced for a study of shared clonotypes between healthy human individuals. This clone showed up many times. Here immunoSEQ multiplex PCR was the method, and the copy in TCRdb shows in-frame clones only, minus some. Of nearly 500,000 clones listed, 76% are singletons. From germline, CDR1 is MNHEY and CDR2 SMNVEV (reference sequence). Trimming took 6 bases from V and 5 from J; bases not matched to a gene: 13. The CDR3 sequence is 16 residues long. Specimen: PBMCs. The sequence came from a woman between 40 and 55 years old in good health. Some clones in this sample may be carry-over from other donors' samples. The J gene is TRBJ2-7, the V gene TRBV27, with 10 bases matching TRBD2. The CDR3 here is CASSTYTGLAMNEQYF. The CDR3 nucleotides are TGTGCCAGCAGCACTTACACGGGACTAGCGATGAACGAGCAGTACTTC.